These 27 T cell receptor beta chains were all obtained from the same sample, sequenced in a study of cytomegalovirus exposure and HLA in healthy donors. 13 Jbeta primers and 60 Vbeta primers were used for the PCR. Data came from immunoSEQ multiplex PCR; TCRdb stores just in-frame clones and leaves some out. The data contain about 200,000 clones, about 81% of them singletons. The sequencing input was PBMCs. Receptor source: a man aged 18 to 29 in good health and CMV-seronegative.

This clone appeared once. This chain connects TRBV25-1 to TRBJ2-2; D might be TRBD2 (6 bases). Germline V gene data show CDR1 as MGHDK and CDR2 as SYGVNS. V was trimmed by 4 bases and J by 1 base, leaving 13 bases between them. The CDR3 sequence is 16 residues long. The CDR3 DNA reads TGTGCCAGCAGTGGCGACCGGGGGTGGAACACCGGGGAGCTGTTTTTT. It codes for CASSGDRGWNTGELFF. Supplemented by reference TRBV25-1 and TRBJ2-2, the full variable domain reads EADIYQTPRYLVIGTGKKITLECSQTMGHDKMYWYQQDPGMELHLIHYSYGVNSTEKGDLSSESTVSRIRTEHFPLTLESARPSHTSQYLCASSGDRGWNTGELFFGEGSRLTVL.

The chain has TRBV15 and TRBJ2-7; 9 bases agree with TRBD2. CDR3 length: 15 residues. Trimming cost V 0 bases and J 8 bases; bases outside gene matches: 8. Germline CDR1 and CDR2: LNHNV and YYDKDF (reference sequence). CDR3: CATSREYGLAGQQYF. The DNA of the CDR3 is TGTGCCACCAGCAGAGAATACGGGCTAGCGGGACAGCAGTACTTC.

The chain employs TRBV9 and TRBJ1-4; 9 positions match TRBD1. Germline CDR1 is SGDLS and CDR2 is YYNGEE. This CDR3 comprises 15 residues. V shed 4 bases, J shed 8 bases, and the junction held 9 bases outside the gene matches. DNA for the CDR3: TGTGCCAGCAGCCTCGGGGGACAGGGCGGCGAAAAACTGTTTTTT. Translated, it gives CASSLGGQGGEKLFF. Full variable domain (rest looked up from reference TRBV9 and TRBJ1-4): DSGVTQTPKHLITATGQRVTLRCSPRSGDLSVYWYQQSLDQGLQFLIQYYNGEERAKGNILERFSAQQFPDLHSELNLSSLELGDSALYFCASSLGGQGGEKLFFGSGTQLSVL.

The chain recombines TRBV9 with TRBJ1-2, with 10 bases fitting TRBD1. CDR1 is SGDLS and CDR2 is YYNGEE in the germline V gene. This CDR3 contains 13 residues. V shed 3 bases and J 9 bases; nucleotides not matched to a gene: 5. The CDR3 coding sequence is TGTGCCAGCAGCGCCGGGACAGGGGTTCGCTACACCTTC. Protein sequence: CASSAGTGVRYTF. The variable domain in full, with the rest retrieved from reference TRBV9 and TRBJ1-2, is DSGVTQTPKHLITATGQRVTLRCSPRSGDLSVYWYQQSLDQGLQFLIQYYNGEERAKGNILERFSAQQFPDLHSELNLSSLELGDSALYFCASSAGTGVRYTFGSGTRLTVV.

For this clone: Sequence at one end of the junction differs from germline and may be a read error. V usage is TRBV7-7 and J usage is TRBJ2-5; D call uncertain. This CDR3 comprises 13 residues. Germline V gene lookup returns CDR1 SSHAT and CDR2 FNYEAQ (reference sequence). The CDR3 sequence is CASSLAVPETQYF. The CDR3 bases are TGTGCTAGCAGCTTGGCAGTCCCGGAGACCCAGTACTTC. Full variable domain (remainder filled in from reference TRBV7-7 and TRBJ2-5): GAGVSQSPRYKVTKRGQDVTLRCDPISSHATLYWYQQALGQGPEFLTYFNYEAQPDKSGLPSDRFSAERPEGSISTLTIQRTEQRDSAMYRCASSLAVPETQYFGPGTRLLVL.

The chain couples TRBV18 to TRBJ1-1; D is perhaps TRBD1 (5 bases). Trimming left V 5 bases short and J 3 bases short, with 16 bases between. CDR1 and CDR2 (germline): KGHSH, LQKENI. The CDR3 is 15 amino acids. CDR3 sequence: CASSALGRGDTEAFF. The DNA for the CDR3 is TGTGCCAGCTCAGCACTGGGCCGGGGGGACACTGAAGCTTTCTTT.

With regard to this clone: At one end the junction does not follow the germline gene, possibly because of a read error. The chain has TRBV7-7 and TRBJ2-7; D gene uncertain. Germline CDR1 is SSHAT and CDR2 is FNYEAQ (reference sequence). The CDR3 runs to 12 residues. DNA of the CDR3: TGTGCTAGCACCCAGCACAGCTACGAGCAGTACTTC. Protein sequence: CASTQHSYEQYF. Looking up the rest from reference TRBV7-7 and TRBJ2-7 gives the full variable domain: GAGVSQSPRYKVTKRGQDVTLRCDPISSHATLYWYQQALGQGPEFLTYFNYEAQPDKSGLPSDRFSAERPEGSISTLTIQRTEQRDSAMYRCASTQHSYEQYFGPGTRLTVT.

The genes are TRBV27 and TRBJ2-5, with 7 nucleotides matching TRBD2. The V gene end was trimmed by 10 bases and the J gene end by 3 bases; junction bases not matched to a gene: 8. Germline V gene sequence: CDR1 MNHEY, CDR2 SMNVEV (reference sequence). This CDR3 has 13 amino acids. The DNA for the CDR3 is TGTGCCACCCGCGGGCGGGGGAAAGAGACCCAGTACTTC. As protein: CATRGRGKETQYF.

This chain joins TRBV7-3 and TRBJ2-5; D is ambiguous. Germline V gives CDR1 SGHTA, CDR2 FQGTGA. The length of the CDR3 is 13 residues. V lost 8 bases and J 3 bases, leaving 13 bases between the germline ends. The CDR3 DNA sequence: TGTGCCAGCGCCGGCAGGCCCGAAGAGACCCAGTACTTC. Amino acid sequence: CASAGRPEETQYF.

Of note for this clone: The junction and the germline gene differ at one end; a read error may be behind it. The V call is TRBV30, the J call TRBJ2-3; 9 nucleotides match TRBD2. Germline-derived CDR1 and CDR2 are GTSNPN and SVGIG (reference sequence). The CDR3 contains 12 residues. The CDR3 region is CASGTSRDTQYF. DNA of the CDR3: TGTGCCAGCGGGACTAGCAGAGATACGCAGTATTTT. Supplemented by reference TRBV30 and TRBJ2-3, the full variable domain reads SQTIHQWPATLVQPVGSPLSLECTVEGTSNPNLYWYRQAAGRGLQLLFYSVGIGQISSEVPQNLSASRPQDRQFILSSKKLLLSDSGFYLCASGTSRDTQYFGPGTRLTVL.

V is TRBV7-9 and J is TRBJ2-1, with unresolved D. The CDR3 contains 17 residues. Trimming pared 2 bases from V and 15 bases from J, leaving 29 bases between. Germline values: CDR1 SEHNR, CDR2 FQNEAQ (reference sequence). The chain's CDR3 is CASSLKTSSRPLTESFF. Written as DNA, the CDR3 is TGTGCCAGCAGCTTAAAAACTTCCTCGAGACCGTTGACGGAGTCGTTCTTC.

The sample holds one count of this clone. This chain links TRBV6-5 with TRBJ2-1; 12 bases map to TRBD2. CDR3 size: 14 residues. The V and J ends lost 6 bases and 10 bases, in that order; junction bases with no gene match: 7. Germline V lookup: CDR1 MNHEY, CDR2 SVGAGI. The CDR3 region is CASSRGLAGKEQFF. CDR3 sequence (DNA): TGTGCCAGCAGCCGCGGACTAGCGGGGAAGGAGCAGTTCTTC.

The J gene is TRBJ2-7, the V gene TRBV2, with 10 positions matching TRBD1. The CDR3 spans 14 residues. Germline values: CDR1 SNHLY, CDR2 FYNNEI. J gave up 6 bases and V 4 bases, and 6 bases lay outside the gene matches. This chain's CDR3 is CASSAGQGELEQYF. The CDR3 DNA reads TGTGCCAGCAGTGCAGGACAGGGGGAACTCGAGCAGTACTTC.

CDR3 DNA sequence: TGTGCCAGTAGTATGAGTAGCATTGCTGCGAACACTGAAGCTTTCTTT. It specifies CASSMSSIAANTEAFF. The genes are TRBV19 and TRBJ1-1; unclear D gene. Germline-derived CDR1 and CDR2 are LNHDA and SQIVND (reference sequence). The CDR3 totals 16 residues. With 3 bases removed from V and 1 base from J, the gap between germline ends came to 15 bases.

The chain carries TRBV9 and TRBJ2-5; the match to TRBD2 covers 16 bases. Germline V gene sequence: CDR1 SGDLS, CDR2 YYNGEE. The J segment lost 2 bases and the V segment lost 4 bases, leaving 2 bases of the junction unmatched. The CDR3 runs 16 residues. The CDR3 protein is CASSTGLAGGQETQYF. The CDR3 DNA reads TGTGCCAGCAGCACGGGACTAGCGGGGGGGCAAGAGACCCAGTACTTC.

The chain joins TRBV18 to TRBJ1-1; maybe TRBD1 (6 bases). The CDR3 totals 16 residues. V was pared by 9 bases and J by 4 bases, with 24 bases between. Germline assignment: CDR1 KGHSH and CDR2 LQKENI. This chain's CDR3 is CASLTRPIGGSTEAFF. The CDR3 coding sequence is TGTGCCAGTCTAACCAGACCGATAGGGGGAAGCACTGAAGCTTTCTTT.

This clone was detected only once. This rearrangement joins TRBV13 to TRBJ2-3; 8 bases fit TRBD1. CDR3 size: 15 residues. V lost 6 bases to trimming and J lost 3 bases; unmatched junction nucleotides: 8. Germline CDR1 PRHDT, CDR2 FYEKMQ (reference sequence). CDR3 nucleotide sequence: TGTGCCAGCAGTTCCAGGACAGGGCGGACAGATACGCAGTATTTT. It codes for CASSSRTGRTDTQYF.

The rearrangement links TRBV5-4 to TRBJ2-7; 13 nucleotides line up with TRBD2. Looked up from germline, CDR1 is SGHNT and CDR2 is YYREEE (reference sequence). J gave up 1 base and V 0 bases, and 4 bases lay outside the gene matches. The CDR3 contains 17 residues. The CDR3 DNA is TGTGCCAGCAGCTTGGCACTAGCGGGAGGGTTGTCCTACGAGCAGTACTTC. It encodes CASSLALAGGLSYEQYF.

The chain uses TRBV7-2 and TRBJ1-6; D not certain. Germline V gives CDR1 SGHTA, CDR2 FQGNSA. Trimming stripped 6 bases from V and 10 bases from J, with 16 bases between. The CDR3 spans 14 residues. DNA of the CDR3: TGTGCCAGCAGATCGACTGTGGCCTGGTCACCCCTCCACTTT. Its protein is CASRSTVAWSPLHF.

The chain joins TRBV7-2 to TRBJ2-1; D remains unclear. Per the germline V gene, CDR1 is SGHTA and CDR2 is FQGNSA. The length of the CDR3 is 13 residues. Trimming took 5 bases from V and 4 from J, leaving 9 bases between them. DNA of the CDR3: TGTGCCAGCAGCGAGCAGAGGTACAATGAGCAGTTCTTC. This translates into CASSEQRYNEQFF.

The V and J genes are TRBV6-1 and TRBJ2-5, with 9 positions matching TRBD1. The end of the DNA fits TRBJ2-7 better, so the J call may be wrong. Per germline, CDR1 MNHNS and CDR2 SASEGT. This CDR3 region has 13 residues. CDR3 coding DNA: TGTGCCAGCAGTGCCCGGGACAGGGACGAGCAGTACTTC. This translates into CASSARDRDEQYF.

The chain uses TRBV7-2 and TRBJ2-1; a possible D gene is TRBD2 (6 bases). Germline V lookup: CDR1 SGHTA, CDR2 FQGNSA. The CDR3 length is 14 residues. V was cut by 3 bases and J by 7 bases, with 13 bases left in between. CDR3 sequence (DNA): TGTGCCAGCAGCTTTGCGACTAGTTTTAATGAGCAGTTCTTC. Protein sequence: CASSFATSFNEQFF.

The table lists this clone with a count of one. Here the CDR3 reads CASSRVPLWLAGDLSYEQYF. Here the CDR3 DNA reads TGTGCCAGCAGTCGCGTCCCCCTCTGGCTAGCGGGAGACCTCTCCTACGAGCAGTACTTC. The V call is TRBV28, the J call TRBJ2-7; 10 bases match TRBD2. The length of the CDR3 is 20 residues. Looked up from germline, CDR1 is MDHEN and CDR2 is SYDVKM. The V segment lost 5 bases and the J segment 0 bases; nucleotides outside the gene matches: 19.

J is TRBJ2-3 and V is TRBV5-6; D gene unclear. Per the germline V gene, CDR1 is SGHDT and CDR2 is YYEEEE. V lost 0 bases to trimming and J lost 1 base, with 12 bases between them. The CDR3 totals 16 residues. CDR3 sequence reads: CASSLEPGSRTDTQYF. DNA for the CDR3: TGTGCCAGCAGCTTGGAGCCGGGTTCGCGCACAGATACGCAGTATTTT.

The rearrangement joins TRBV7-9 to TRBJ2-5, with TRBD2 as a possible D gene (6 bases). This CDR3 spans 15 amino acids. Germline loops: CDR1 SEHNR, CDR2 FQNEAQ (reference sequence). The ends were cut back, 3 bases at V and 4 bases at J, with 15 bases in the middle. CDR3 loop: CASSFGTRSVETQYF. DNA for the CDR3: TGTGCCAGCAGCTTCGGGACTCGATCGGTAGAGACCCAGTACTTC.

This clone came up a few times. The chain couples TRBV18 to TRBJ2-1, with 10 bases identical to TRBD1. CDR1 KGHSH and CDR2 LQKENI come from the germline V gene. The CDR3 covers 15 residues. The V gene end was trimmed by 5 bases and the J gene end by 6 bases; junction bases not matched to a gene: 7. CDR3 DNA sequence: TGTGCCAGCTCAACGGGACAGGGGTGGTTCAATGAGCAGTTCTTC. This translates into CASSTGQGWFNEQFF. Looking up the rest from reference TRBV18 and TRBJ2-1 gives the full variable domain: NAGVMQNPRHLVRRRGQEARLRCSPMKGHSHVYWYRQLPEEGLKFMVYLQKENIIDESGMPKERFSAEFPKEGPSILRIQQVVRGDSAAYFCASSTGQGWFNEQFFGPGTRLTVL.

There are a few counts of this clone. The chain carries TRBV2 and TRBJ2-3; D is unresolved. CDR1 and CDR2 from the germline V gene are SNHLY and FYNNEI. Trimming took 3 bases from V and 5 from J, leaving 9 bases between them. This CDR3 spans 13 amino acids. CDR3 DNA: TGTGCCAGCAGTGACAGGTTTGGAGATACGCAGTATTTT. Translated, it gives CASSDRFGDTQYF. The variable domain in full, with the rest retrieved from reference TRBV2 and TRBJ2-3, is EPEVTQTPSHQVTQMGQEVILRCVPISNHLYFYWYRQILGQKVEFLVSFYNNEISEKSEIFDDQFSVERPDGSNFTLKIRSTKLEDSAMYFCASSDRFGDTQYFGPGTRLTVL.